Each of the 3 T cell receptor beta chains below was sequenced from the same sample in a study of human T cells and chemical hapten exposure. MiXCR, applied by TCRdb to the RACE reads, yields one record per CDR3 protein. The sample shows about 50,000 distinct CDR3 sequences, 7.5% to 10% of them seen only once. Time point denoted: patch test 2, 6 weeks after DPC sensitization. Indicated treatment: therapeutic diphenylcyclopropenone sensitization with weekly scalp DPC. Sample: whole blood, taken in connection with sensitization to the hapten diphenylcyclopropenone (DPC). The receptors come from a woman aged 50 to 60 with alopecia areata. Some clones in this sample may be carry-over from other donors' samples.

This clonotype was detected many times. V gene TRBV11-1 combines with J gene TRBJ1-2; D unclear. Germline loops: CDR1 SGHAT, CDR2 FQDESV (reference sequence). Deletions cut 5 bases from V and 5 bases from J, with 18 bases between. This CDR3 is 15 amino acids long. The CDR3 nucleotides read TGTGCCAGCAGCGCCGCAGACCGAGGCCCGTATGGCTACACCTTC. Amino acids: CASSAADRGPYGYTF.

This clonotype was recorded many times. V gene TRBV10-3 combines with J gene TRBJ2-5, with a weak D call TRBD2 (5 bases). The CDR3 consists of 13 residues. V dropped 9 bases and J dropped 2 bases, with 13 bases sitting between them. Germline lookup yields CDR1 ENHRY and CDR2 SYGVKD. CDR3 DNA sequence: TGTGCCATAGGATACCGGGGTCAAGAGACCCAGTACTTC. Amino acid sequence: CAIGYRGQETQYF.

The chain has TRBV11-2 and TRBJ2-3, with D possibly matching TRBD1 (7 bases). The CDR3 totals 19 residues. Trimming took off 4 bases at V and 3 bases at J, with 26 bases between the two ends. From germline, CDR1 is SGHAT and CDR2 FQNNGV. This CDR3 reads CASSWRRSGQPGGTDTQYF. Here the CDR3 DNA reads TGTGCCAGCAGCTGGCGTCGCTCGGGACAGCCAGGAGGGACAGATACGCAGTATTTT.